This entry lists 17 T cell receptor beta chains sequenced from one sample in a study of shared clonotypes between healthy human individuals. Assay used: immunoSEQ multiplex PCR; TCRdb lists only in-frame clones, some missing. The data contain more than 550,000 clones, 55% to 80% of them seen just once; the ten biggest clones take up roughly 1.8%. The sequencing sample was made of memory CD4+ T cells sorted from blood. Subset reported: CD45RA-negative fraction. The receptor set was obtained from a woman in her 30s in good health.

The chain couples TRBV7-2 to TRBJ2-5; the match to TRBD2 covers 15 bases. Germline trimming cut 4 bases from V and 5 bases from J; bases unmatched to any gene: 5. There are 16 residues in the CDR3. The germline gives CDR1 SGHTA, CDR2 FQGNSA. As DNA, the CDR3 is TGTGCCAGCAGCTCAGGACTAGCGGGAGGGTGGGAGACCCAGTACTTC. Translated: CASSSGLAGGWETQYF.

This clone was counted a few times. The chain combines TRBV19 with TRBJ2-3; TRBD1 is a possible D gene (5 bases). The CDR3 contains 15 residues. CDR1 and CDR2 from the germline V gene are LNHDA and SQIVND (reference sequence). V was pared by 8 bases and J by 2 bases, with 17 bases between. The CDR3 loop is CASSRQSGYTDTQYF. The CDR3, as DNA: TGTGCCAGTTCTCGACAGAGTGGATACACAGATACGCAGTATTTT.

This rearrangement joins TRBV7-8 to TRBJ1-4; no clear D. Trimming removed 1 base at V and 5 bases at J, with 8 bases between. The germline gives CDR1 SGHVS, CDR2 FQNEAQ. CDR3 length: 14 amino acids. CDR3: CASSLVPGNEKLFF. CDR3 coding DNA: TGTGCCAGCAGCTTAGTCCCGGGGAATGAAAAACTGTTTTTT.

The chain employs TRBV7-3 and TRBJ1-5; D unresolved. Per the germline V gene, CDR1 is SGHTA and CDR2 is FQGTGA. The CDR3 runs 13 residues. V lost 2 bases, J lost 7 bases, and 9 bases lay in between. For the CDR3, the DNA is TGTGCCAGCAGCTTAGGGGTGGGACAGCCCCAGCATTTT. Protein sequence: CASSLGVGQPQHF.

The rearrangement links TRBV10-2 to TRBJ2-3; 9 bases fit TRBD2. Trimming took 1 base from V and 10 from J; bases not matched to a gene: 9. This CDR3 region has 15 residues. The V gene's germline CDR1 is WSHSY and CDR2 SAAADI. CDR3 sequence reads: CASSEWREGSRSQYF. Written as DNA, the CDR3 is TGCGCCAGCAGTGAGTGGCGGGAGGGCAGTCGTTCGCAGTATTTT.

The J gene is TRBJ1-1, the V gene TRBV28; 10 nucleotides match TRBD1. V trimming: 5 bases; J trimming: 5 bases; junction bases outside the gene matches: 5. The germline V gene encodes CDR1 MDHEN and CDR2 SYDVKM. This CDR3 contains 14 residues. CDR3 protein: CASSPGTGETEAFF. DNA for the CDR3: TGTGCCAGCAGTCCTGGGACAGGGGAGACTGAAGCTTTCTTT.

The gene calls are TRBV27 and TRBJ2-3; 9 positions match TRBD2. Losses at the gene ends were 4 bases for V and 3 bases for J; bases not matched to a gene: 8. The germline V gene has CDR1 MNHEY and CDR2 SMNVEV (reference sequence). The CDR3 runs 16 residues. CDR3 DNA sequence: TGTGCCAGCAGTTATCTAGCGGGATCCTGGACAGATACGCAGTATTTT. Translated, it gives CASSYLAGSWTDTQYF.

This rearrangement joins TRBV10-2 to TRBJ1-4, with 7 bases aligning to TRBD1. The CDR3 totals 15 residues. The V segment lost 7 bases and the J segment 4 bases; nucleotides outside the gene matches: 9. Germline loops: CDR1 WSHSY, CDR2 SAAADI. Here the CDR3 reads CASTPGTANNEKLFF. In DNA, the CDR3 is TGCGCCAGCACCCCCGGGACAGCTAATAATGAAAAACTGTTTTTT.

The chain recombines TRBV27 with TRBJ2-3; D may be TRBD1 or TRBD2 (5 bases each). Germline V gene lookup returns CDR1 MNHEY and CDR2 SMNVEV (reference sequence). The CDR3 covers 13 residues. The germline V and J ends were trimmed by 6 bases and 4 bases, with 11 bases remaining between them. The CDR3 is CASRGVSPDTQYF. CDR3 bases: TGTGCCAGCAGGGGGGTGTCACCAGATACGCAGTATTTT.

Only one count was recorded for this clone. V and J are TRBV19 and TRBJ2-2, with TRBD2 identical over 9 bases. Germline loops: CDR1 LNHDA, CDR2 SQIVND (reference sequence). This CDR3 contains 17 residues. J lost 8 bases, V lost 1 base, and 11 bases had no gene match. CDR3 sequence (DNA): TGTGCCAGTAGTATAGGTCGGCTAGCGGGACGAAGAGGGGAGCTGTTTTTT. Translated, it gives CASSIGRLAGRRGELFF.

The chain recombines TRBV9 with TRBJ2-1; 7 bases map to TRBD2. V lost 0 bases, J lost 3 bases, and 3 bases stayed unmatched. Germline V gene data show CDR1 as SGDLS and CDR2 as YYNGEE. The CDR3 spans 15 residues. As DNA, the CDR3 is TGTGCCAGCAGCGTAGTGGGGAGGGGCTACAATGAGCAGTTCTTC. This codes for CASSVVGRGYNEQFF.

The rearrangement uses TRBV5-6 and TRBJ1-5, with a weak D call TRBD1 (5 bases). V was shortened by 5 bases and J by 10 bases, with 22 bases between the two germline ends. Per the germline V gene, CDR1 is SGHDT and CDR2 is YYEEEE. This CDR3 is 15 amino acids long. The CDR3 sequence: CASRFRGRPFDPQHF. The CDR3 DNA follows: TGTGCCAGCAGATTTCGGGGCCGCCCCTTCGATCCCCAGCATTTT.

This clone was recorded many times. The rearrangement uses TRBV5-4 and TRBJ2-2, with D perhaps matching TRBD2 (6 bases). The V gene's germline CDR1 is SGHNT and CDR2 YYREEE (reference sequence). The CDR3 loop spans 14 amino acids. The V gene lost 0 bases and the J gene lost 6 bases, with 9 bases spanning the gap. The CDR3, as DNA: TGTGCCAGCAGCTTGGTAGGGGAGGCCGGGGAGCTGTTTTTT. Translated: CASSLVGEAGELFF.

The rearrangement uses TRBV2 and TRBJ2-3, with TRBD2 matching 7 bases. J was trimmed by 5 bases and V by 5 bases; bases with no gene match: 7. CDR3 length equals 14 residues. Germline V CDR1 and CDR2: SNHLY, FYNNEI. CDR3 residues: CASSRIAGVDTQYF. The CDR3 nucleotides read TGTGCCAGCAGTCGGATAGCGGGTGTAGATACGCAGTATTTT.

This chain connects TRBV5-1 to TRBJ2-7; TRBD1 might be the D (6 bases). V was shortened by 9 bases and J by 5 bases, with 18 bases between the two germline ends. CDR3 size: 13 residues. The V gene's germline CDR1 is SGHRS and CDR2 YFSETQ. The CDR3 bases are TGCGCCACCTTGGGGGCAGGGGTGGACGAGCAGTACTTC. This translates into CATLGAGVDEQYF. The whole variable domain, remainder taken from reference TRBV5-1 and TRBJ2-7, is KAGVTQTPRYLIKTRGQQVTLSCSPISGHRSVSWYQQTPGQGLQFLFEYFSETQRNKGNFPGRFSGRQFSNSRSEMNVSTLELGDSALYLCATLGAGVDEQYFGPGTRLTVT.

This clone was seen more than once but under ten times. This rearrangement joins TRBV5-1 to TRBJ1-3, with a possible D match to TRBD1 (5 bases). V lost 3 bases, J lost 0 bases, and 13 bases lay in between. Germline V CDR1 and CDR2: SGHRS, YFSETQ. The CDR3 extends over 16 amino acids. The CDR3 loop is CASSSAGANSGNTIYF. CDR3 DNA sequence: TGCGCCAGCAGCTCCGCCGGGGCCAACTCTGGAAACACCATATATTTT.

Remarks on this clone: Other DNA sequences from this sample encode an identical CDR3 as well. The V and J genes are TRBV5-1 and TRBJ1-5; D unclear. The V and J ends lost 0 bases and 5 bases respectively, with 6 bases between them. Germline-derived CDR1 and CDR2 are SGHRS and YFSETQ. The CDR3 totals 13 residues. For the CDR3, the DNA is TGCGCCAGCAGCTTGGAACGGGATCAGCCCCAGCATTTT. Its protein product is CASSLERDQPQHF.